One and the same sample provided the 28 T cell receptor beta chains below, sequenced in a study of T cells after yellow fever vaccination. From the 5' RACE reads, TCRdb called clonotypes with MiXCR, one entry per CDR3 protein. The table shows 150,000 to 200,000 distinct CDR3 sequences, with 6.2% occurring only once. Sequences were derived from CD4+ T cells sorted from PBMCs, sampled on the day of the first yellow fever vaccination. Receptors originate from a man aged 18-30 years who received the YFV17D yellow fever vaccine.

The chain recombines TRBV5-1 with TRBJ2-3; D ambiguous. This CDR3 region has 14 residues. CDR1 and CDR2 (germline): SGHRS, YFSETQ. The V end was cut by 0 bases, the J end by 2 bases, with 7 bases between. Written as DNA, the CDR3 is TGCGCCAGCAGCTTGGCCGATTACACAGATACGCAGTATTTT. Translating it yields CASSLADYTDTQYF. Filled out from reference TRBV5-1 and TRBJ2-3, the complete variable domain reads KAGVTQTPRYLIKTRGQQVTLSCSPISGHRSVSWYQQTPGQGLQFLFEYFSETQRNKGNFPGRFSGRQFSNSRSEMNVSTLELGDSALYLCASSLADYTDTQYFGPGTRLTVL.

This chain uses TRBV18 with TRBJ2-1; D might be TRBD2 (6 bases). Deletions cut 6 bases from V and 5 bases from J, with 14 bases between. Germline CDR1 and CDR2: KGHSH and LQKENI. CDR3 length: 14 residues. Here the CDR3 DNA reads TGTGCCAGCTCCCCAGGTGGCGGGGACAATGAGCAGTTCTTC. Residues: CASSPGGGDNEQFF.

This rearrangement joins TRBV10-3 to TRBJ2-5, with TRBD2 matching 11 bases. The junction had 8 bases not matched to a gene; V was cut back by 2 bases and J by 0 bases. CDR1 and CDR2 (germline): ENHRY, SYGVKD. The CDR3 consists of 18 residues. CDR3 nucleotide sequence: TGTGCCATCAGTGAGCCCGGGACTAGCGGATGGTACCAAGAGACCCAGTACTTC. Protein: CAISEPGTSGWYQETQYF.

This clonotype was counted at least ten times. The chain's CDR3 is CASSYDGAGLSVAFF. The CDR3 DNA reads TGTGCCAGCAGTTACGATGGGGCAGGTCTTTCTGTGGCTTTCTTT. This chain links TRBV6-5 with TRBJ1-1, with D possibly TRBD1 on 5 matching bases. The V gene's germline CDR1 is MNHEY and CDR2 SVGAGI. CDR3 length: 15 amino acids. Trimming shortened V by 2 bases and J by 11 bases, and 21 bases separated the two germline ends.

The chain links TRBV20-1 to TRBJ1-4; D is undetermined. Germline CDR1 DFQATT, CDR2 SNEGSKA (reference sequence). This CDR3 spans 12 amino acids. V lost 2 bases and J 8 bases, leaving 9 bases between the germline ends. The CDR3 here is CSARPSGEKLFF. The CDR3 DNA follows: TGCAGTGCTAGACCGAGCGGGGAAAAACTGTTTTTT.

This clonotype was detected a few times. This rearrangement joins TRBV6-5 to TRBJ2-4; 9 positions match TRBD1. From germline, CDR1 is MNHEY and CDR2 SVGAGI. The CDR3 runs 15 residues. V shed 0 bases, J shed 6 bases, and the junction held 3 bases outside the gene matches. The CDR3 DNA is TGTGCCAGCAGTTACTCTCCGGGACAGGGAAACATTCAGTACTTC. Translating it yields CASSYSPGQGNIQYF.

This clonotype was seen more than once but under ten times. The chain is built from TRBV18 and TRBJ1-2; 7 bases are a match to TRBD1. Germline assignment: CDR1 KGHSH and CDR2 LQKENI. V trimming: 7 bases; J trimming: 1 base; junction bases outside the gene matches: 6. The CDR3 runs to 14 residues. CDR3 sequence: CASCAGTDNYGYTF. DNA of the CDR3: TGTGCCAGCTGCGCCGGGACAGATAACTATGGCTACACCTTC.

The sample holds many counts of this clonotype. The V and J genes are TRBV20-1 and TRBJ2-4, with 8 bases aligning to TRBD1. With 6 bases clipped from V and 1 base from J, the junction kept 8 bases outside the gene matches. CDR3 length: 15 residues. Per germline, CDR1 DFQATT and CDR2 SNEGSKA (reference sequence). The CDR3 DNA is TGCAGTGCAAGACAGGGGATGTGGGCCAAAAACATTCAGTACTTC. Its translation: CSARQGMWAKNIQYF.

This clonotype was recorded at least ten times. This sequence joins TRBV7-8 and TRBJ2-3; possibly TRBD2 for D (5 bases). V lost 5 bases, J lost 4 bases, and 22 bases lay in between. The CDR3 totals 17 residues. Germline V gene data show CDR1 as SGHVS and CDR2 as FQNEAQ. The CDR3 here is CASSGFERTGGADTQYF. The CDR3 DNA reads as TGTGCCAGCAGCGGGTTCGAGCGGACCGGAGGAGCAGATACGCAGTATTTT.

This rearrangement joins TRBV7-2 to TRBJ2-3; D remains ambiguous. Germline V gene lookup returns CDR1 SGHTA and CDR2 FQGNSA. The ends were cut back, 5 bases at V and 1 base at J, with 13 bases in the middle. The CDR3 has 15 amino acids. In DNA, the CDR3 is TGTGCCAGCAGCCTCAGCTACGGACGCACAGATACGCAGTATTTT. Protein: CASSLSYGRTDTQYF. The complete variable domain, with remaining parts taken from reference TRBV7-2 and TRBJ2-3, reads GAGVSQSPSNKVTEKGKDVELRCDPISGHTALYWYRQSLGQGLEFLIYFQGNSAPDKSGLPSDRFSAERTGGSVSTLTIQRTQQEDSAVYLCASSLSYGRTDTQYFGPGTRLTVL.

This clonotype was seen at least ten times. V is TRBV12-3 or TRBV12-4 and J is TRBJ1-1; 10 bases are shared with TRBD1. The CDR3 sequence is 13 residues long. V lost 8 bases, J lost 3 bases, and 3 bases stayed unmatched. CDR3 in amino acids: CASGTGAYTEAFF. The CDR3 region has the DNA TGTGCCAGCGGGACAGGGGCGTACACTGAAGCTTTCTTT.

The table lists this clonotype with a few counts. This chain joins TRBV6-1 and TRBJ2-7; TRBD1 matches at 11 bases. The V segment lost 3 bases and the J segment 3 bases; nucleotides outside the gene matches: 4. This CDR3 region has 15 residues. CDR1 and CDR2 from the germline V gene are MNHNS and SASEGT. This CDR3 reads CASSDPGTGGYEQYF. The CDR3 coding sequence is TGTGCCAGCAGTGACCCTGGGACAGGGGGCTACGAGCAGTACTTC.

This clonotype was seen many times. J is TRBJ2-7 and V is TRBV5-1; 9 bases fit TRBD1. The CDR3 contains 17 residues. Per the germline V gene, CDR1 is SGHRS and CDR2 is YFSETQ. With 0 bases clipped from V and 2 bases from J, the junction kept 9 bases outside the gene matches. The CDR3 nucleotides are TGCGCCAGCAGCTTGGCCCCGGACAGGGGAGGCACCTACGAGCAGTACTTC. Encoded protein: CASSLAPDRGGTYEQYF.

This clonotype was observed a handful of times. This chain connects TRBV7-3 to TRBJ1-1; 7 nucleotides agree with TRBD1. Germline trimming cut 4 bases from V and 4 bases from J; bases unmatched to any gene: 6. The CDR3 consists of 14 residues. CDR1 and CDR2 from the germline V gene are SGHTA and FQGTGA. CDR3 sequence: CASSSTGPGTEAFF. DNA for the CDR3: TGTGCCAGCAGCTCGACAGGGCCAGGCACTGAAGCTTTCTTT.

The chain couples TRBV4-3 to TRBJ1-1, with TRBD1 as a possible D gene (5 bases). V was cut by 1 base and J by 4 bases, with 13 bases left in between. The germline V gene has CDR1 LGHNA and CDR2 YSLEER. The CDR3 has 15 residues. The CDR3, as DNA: TGCGCCAGCAGCCAAGGGCCTGGGGGAACCACTGAAGCTTTCTTT. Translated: CASSQGPGGTTEAFF.

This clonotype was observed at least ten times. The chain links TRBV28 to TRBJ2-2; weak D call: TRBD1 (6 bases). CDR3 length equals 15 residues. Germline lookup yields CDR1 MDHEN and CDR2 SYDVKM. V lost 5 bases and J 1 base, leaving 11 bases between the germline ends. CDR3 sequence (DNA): TGTGCCAGCAGTCCGCAGACAGGGAACACCGGGGAGCTGTTTTTT. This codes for CASSPQTGNTGELFF. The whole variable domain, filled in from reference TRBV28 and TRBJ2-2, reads DVKVTQSSRYLVKRTGEKVFLECVQDMDHENMFWYRQDPGLGLRLIYFSYDVKMKEKGDIPEGYSVSREKKERFSLILESASTNQTSMYLCASSPQTGNTGELFFGEGSRLTVL.

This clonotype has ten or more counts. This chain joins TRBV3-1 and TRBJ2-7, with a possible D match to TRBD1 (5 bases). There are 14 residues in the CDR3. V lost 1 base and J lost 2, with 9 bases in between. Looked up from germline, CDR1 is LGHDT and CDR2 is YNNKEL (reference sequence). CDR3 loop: CASSQASRAYEQYV. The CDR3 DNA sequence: TGTGCCAGCAGCCAAGCATCCAGGGCCTACGAGCAGTACGTC.

The CDR3 sequence: CASSDPPATNEKLFF. DNA of the CDR3: TGTGCCAGCAGTGATCCCCCTGCAACTAATGAAAAACTGTTTTTT. The rearrangement uses TRBV2 and TRBJ1-4, with D unresolved. Germline V lookup: CDR1 SNHLY, CDR2 FYNNEI. The CDR3 length is 15 residues. V was trimmed by 3 bases and J by 0 bases, leaving 8 bases between them. The full variable domain, with the rest looked up from reference TRBV2 and TRBJ1-4, is EPEVTQTPSHQVTQMGQEVILRCVPISNHLYFYWYRQILGQKVEFLVSFYNNEISEKSEIFDDQFSVERPDGSNFTLKIRSTKLEDSAMYFCASSDPPATNEKLFFGSGTQLSVL.

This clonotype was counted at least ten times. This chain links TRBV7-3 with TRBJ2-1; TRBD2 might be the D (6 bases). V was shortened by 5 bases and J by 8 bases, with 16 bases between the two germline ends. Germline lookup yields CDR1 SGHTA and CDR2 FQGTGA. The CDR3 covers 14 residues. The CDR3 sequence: CASSLSPSGDEQFF. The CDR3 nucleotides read TGTGCCAGCAGCCTCTCGCCCTCGGGGGATGAGCAGTTCTTC.

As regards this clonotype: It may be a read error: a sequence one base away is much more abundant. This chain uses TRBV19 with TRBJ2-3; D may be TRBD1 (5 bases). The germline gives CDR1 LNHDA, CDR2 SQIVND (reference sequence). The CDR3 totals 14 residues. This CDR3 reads CASSMVDFTGTQYF. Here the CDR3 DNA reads TGTGCCAGTAGTATGGTAGATTTCACAGGTACGCAGTATTTT.

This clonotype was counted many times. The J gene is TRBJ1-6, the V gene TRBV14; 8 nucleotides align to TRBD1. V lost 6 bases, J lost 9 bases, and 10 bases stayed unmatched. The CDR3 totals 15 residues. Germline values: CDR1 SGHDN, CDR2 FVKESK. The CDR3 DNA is TGTGCCAGCAGGGTCGACAGGGGTATTGCTTCACCCCTCCACTTT. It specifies CASRVDRGIASPLHF.

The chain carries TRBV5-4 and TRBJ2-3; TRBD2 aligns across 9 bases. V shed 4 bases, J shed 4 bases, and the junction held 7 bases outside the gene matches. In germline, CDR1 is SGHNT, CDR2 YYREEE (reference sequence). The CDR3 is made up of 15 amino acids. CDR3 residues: CASSLGLATADTQYF. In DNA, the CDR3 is TGTGCCAGCAGCCTGGGACTAGCAACGGCAGATACGCAGTATTTT.

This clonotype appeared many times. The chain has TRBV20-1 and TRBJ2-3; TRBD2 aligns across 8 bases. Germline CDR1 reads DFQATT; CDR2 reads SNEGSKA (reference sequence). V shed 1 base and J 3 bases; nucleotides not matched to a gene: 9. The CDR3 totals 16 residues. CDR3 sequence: CSARARGGVRTDTQYF. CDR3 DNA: TGCAGTGCTAGAGCCCGGGGGGGAGTTAGGACAGATACGCAGTATTTT.

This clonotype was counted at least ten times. CDR3 nucleotides: TGTGCCAGCACTTCCCAGGGGGCCCGTGGGGCCAACGTCCTGACTTTC. Translation: CASTSQGARGANVLTF. This chain links TRBV2 with TRBJ2-6; TRBD1 matches at 8 bases. The CDR3 runs 16 residues. CDR1 is SNHLY and CDR2 is FYNNEI in the germline V gene. Losses at the gene ends were 7 bases for V and 3 bases for J; bases not matched to a gene: 8.

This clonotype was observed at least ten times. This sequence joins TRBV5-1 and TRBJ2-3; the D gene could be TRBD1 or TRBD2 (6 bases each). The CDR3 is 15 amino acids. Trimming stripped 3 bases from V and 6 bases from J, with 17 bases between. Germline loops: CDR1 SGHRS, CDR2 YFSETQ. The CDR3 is CASSSGGRAVDTQYF. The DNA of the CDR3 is TGCGCCAGCAGCTCCGGGGGCCGAGCTGTCGATACGCAGTATTTT.

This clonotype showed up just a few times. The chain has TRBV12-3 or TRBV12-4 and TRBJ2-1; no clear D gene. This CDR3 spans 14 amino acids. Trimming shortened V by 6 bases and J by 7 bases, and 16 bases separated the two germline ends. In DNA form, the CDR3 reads TGTGCCAGCAGCTACTCCCGCTTGAGGAATGAGCAGTTCTTC. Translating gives CASSYSRLRNEQFF.

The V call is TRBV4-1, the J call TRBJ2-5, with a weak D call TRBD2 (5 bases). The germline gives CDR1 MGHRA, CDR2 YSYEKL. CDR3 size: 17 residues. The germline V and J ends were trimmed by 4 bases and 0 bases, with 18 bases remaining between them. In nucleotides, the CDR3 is TGCGCCAGCAGCCTCCCCTCGGTATCTAGCCACCAAGAGACCCAGTACTTC. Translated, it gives CASSLPSVSSHQETQYF.

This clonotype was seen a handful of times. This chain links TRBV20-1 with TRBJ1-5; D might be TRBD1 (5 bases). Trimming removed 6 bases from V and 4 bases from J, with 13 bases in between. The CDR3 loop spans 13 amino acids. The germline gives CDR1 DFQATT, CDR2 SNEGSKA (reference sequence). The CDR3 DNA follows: TGCAGTGCGGGGCCTACAATTAATCAGCCCCAGCATTTT. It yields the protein CSAGPTINQPQHF.